This T cell receptor beta chain emerged from a study of cytomegalovirus exposure and HLA in healthy donors. Study results and caveats: An analysis done earlier found most TCR beta V segments productive about 90% or about 30% of the time. Many donors shared some public TCRs, even though most TCR sequences were rare. Within a later analysis, the majority of CMV-associated TCR beta chains appeared HLA-restricted.

With respect to this clone: Its antigen is unknown.

The CDR3 has 13 amino acids. Germline V gene data show CDR1 as SSHAT and CDR2 as FNYEAQ (reference sequence). The V gene end was trimmed by 11 bases and the J gene end by 3 bases; junction bases not matched to a gene: 6. Primers: 60 Vbeta forward and 13 Jbeta reverse. The data were produced by immunoSEQ multiplex PCR, yet TCRdb's version contains in-frame clones alone and is incomplete. The sample has over 85,000 clones, approximately 76% seen once. Nominally healthy donors were sampled, though unrecorded immune exposures were likely. Material for sequencing was PBMCs. This sequence joins TRBV7-7 and TRBJ2-7; 11 nucleotides line up with TRBD1. The receptor was isolated from a man aged 35-49 years in good health and CMV-seronegative. CDR3 nucleotide sequence: TGTGCCCGACGGACAGGGGGCTTCTACGAGCAGTACTTC. Its protein is CARRTGGFYEQYF.